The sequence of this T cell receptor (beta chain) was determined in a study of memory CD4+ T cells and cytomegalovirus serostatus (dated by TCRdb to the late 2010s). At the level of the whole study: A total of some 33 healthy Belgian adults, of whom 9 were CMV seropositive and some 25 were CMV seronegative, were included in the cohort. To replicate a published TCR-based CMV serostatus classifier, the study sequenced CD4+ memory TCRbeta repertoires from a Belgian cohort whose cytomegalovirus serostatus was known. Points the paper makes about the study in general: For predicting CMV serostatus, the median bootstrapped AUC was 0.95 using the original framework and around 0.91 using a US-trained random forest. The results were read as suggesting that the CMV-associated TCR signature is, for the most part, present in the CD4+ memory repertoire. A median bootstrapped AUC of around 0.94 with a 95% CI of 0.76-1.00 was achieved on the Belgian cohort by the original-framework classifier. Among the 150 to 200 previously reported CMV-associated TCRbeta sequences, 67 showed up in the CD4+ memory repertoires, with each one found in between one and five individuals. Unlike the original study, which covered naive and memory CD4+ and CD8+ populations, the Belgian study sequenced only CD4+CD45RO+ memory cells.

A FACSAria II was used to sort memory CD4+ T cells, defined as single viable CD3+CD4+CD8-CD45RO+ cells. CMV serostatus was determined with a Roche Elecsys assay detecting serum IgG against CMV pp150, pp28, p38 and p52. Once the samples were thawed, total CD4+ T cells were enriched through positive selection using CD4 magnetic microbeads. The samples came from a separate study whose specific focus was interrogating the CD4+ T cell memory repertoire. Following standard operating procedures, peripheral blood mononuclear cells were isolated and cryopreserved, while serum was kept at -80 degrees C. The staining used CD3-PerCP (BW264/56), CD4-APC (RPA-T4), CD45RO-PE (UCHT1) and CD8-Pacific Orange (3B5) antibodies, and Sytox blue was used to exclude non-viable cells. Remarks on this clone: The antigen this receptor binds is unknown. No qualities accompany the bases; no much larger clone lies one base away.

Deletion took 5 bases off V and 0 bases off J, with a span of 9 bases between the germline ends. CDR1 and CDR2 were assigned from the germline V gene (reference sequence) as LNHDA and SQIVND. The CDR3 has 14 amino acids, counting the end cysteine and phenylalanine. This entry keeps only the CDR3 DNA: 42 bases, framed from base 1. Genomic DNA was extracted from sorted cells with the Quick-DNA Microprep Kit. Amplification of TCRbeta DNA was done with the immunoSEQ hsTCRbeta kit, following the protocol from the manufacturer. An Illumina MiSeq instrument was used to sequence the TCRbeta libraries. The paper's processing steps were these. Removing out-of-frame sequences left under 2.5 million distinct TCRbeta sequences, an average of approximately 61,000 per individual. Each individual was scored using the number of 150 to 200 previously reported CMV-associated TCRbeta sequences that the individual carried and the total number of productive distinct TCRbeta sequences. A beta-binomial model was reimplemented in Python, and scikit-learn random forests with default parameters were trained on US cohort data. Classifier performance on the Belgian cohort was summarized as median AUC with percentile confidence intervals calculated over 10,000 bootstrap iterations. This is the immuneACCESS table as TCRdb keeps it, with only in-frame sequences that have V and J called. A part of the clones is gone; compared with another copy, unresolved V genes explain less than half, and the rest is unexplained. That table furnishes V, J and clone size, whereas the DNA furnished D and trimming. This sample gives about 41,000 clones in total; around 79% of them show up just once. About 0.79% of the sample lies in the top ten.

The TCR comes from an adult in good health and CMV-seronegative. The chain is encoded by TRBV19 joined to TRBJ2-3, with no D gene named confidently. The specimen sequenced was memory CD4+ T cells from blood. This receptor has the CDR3 CASSLQPSTDTQYF. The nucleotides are TGTGCCAGTAGTCTACAGCCTAGCACAGATACGCAGTATTTT.